There are many counts of the clone carrying this T cell receptor beta chain. Its antigen is unidentified. These data are taken from a study of T cell repertoires in cytomegalovirus infection. Study overall: Public TCR beta signature analysis indicated the presence of both CMV infection and matching HLA type. General study results and limits: The ex vivo response was dominated by HLA-C-restricted CMV-specific TCR beta clonotypes. The cumulative frequency of public TCR beta families identified carriers of CMV plus the relevant HLA.

Unmatched junction bases numbered 5, after V lost 0 bases and J lost 7 bases. From germline, CDR1 is SGHAT and CDR2 FQNNGV. There are 15 residues in the CDR3. TCRdb ran MiXCR on the reads and lists one entry per CDR3 protein. In the table there are over 200,000 distinct CDR3 sequences, roughly 13% of which are singletons. The source is a human donor in good health (CMV status not recorded). Some clones in this sample may be carry-over from other donors' samples. The chain joins TRBV11-2 to TRBJ2-3, with 9 nucleotides matching TRBD2. What was sequenced was PBMCs. DNA for the CDR3: TGTGCCAGCAGCTTAGAAGGGACTAGCCCGTATACGCAGTATTTT. Its protein product is CASSLEGTSPYTQYF.